This TCR beta chain was sequenced for a study of T cells expressing NK-cell markers. The V gene's germline CDR1 is SGHVS and CDR2 FQNEAQ. The CDR3 runs 11 residues. For TCR beta, cDNA was produced by 5'RACE template switching with UMIs. Reanalyzing the 5' RACE reads, TCRdb keeps one entry per CDR3 protein, without DNA. The sample has fewer than 300,000 distinct CDR3 sequences. V usage is TRBV7-8 and J usage is TRBJ2-1; no DNA is available, so the TRBD2 call from TCRdb remains unchecked. Sequences were obtained from blood T cells: a sorted CD56 or NKG2C T cell subset, CD4+ or CD8+ T cells, or bulk PBMC T cells (not recorded which). This receptor was taken from a woman between 18 and 69 years old in good health. Here the CDR3 reads CASSGPAEQFF.